Listed here are 27 T cell receptor beta chains from one sample, sequenced in a study of T cells in Graves' hyperthyroidism and ophthalmopathy. Template material for amplifying TCR beta CDR3 regions consisted of RNA transcripts. HTBI primers were used for first-round RT-PCR of the TCR CDR3. TCRdb reanalysed the multiplex PCR reads using MiXCR and keeps one entry per CDR3 protein. Among about 360,000 distinct CDR3 sequences listed, 20% to 25% were seen once. The sequencing input was blood. Source of these receptors: a man aged 50 to 60 with Graves' hyperthyroidism.

This clonotype was seen many times. The V call is TRBV11-2, the J call TRBJ2-1; no clear D gene. The CDR3 is 13 amino acids. Germline V CDR1 and CDR2: SGHAT, FQNNGV. Between the trimmed V and J ends, which lost 0 bases and 7 bases, there was a span of 7 bases. The CDR3 DNA sequence: TGTGCCAGCAGCTTAGATAGTGGGAATGAGCAGTTCTTC. This translates into CASSLDSGNEQFF.

This chain connects TRBV30 to TRBJ1-1; D is possibly TRBD1 (6 bases). The CDR3 length is 15 residues. Trimming pared 1 base from V and 4 bases from J, leaving 16 bases between. Germline V lookup: CDR1 GTSNPN, CDR2 SVGIG (reference sequence). CDR3 sequence reads: CAWSAGVSRSTEAFF. DNA for the CDR3: TGTGCCTGGAGTGCAGGGGTCAGTCGGAGCACTGAAGCTTTCTTT.

This rearrangement joins TRBV6-1 to TRBJ1-5; D gene uncertain. The length of the CDR3 is 15 residues. V was shortened by 3 bases and J by 3 bases, with 12 bases between the two germline ends. Germline CDR1 is MNHNS and CDR2 is SASEGT. CDR3 sequence (DNA): TGTGCCAGCAGTGATAGTTGGGTAGACAATCAGCCCCAGCATTTT. Translated, it gives CASSDSWVDNQPQHF.

This chain uses TRBV7-9 with TRBJ1-5, with 8 bases fitting TRBD1. The ends lost 1 base at V and 0 bases at J; junction bases unmatched: 8. Germline values: CDR1 SEHNR, CDR2 FQNEAQ (reference sequence). The CDR3 totals 18 residues. The CDR3: CASSLGLGTGYSNQPQHF. CDR3 nucleotides: TGTGCCAGCAGCTTAGGCCTTGGGACAGGATATAGCAATCAGCCCCAGCATTTT. Full variable domain (outside the CDR3, taken from reference TRBV7-9 and TRBJ1-5): DTGVSQNPRHKITKRGQNVTFRCDPISEHNRLYWYRQTLGQGPEFLTYFQNEAQLEKSRLLSDRFSAERPKGSFSTLEIQRTEQGDSAMYLCASSLGLGTGYSNQPQHFGDGTRLSIL.

This clonotype was counted ten times or more. The chain's CDR3 is CASSLDPPGSVYNEQFF. The CDR3 bases are TGTGCCAGCAGCTTAGACCCCCCCGGGAGTGTGTACAATGAGCAGTTCTTC. The gene calls are TRBV7-9 and TRBJ2-1, with D possibly TRBD2 on 6 matching bases. This CDR3 has 17 amino acids. CDR1 SEHNR and CDR2 FQNEAQ come from the germline V gene (reference sequence). V lost 1 base and J 4 bases, leaving 17 bases between the germline ends.

This clonotype has more than one count but fewer than ten. The chain links TRBV6-5 to TRBJ1-5; D unresolved. Germline V gene sequence: CDR1 MNHEY, CDR2 SVGAGI. Between the trimmed V and J ends, which lost 2 bases and 3 bases, there was a span of 8 bases. The CDR3 extends over 14 amino acids. CDR3: CASSYGQDNQPQHF. The CDR3 nucleotides are TGTGCCAGCAGTTACGGGCAGGACAATCAGCCCCAGCATTTT.

The V call is TRBV3-1, the J call TRBJ2-5; the D gene is possibly TRBD2 (7 bases). There are 16 residues in the CDR3. The V end was cut by 5 bases, the J end by 4 bases, with 20 bases between. Germline assignment: CDR1 LGHDT and CDR2 YNNKEL (reference sequence). Here the CDR3 DNA reads TGTGCCAGCAGCTGGGGGGGGGCCACAGGGAGAGAGACCCAGTACTTC. Amino acid sequence: CASSWGGATGRETQYF.

The sample holds many counts of this clonotype. This sequence joins TRBV9 and TRBJ2-7, with unresolved D. The V end was cut by 7 bases, the J end by 1 base, with 15 bases between. CDR1 SGDLS and CDR2 YYNGEE come from the germline V gene. This CDR3 is built from 14 residues. CDR3 nucleotides: TGTGCCAGCGGACCGAATACACAGTCCTACGAGCAGTACTTC. Translation gives CASGPNTQSYEQYF.

The rearrangement joins TRBV4-1 to TRBJ2-7; D call uncertain. CDR3 length: 16 residues. Germline V CDR1 and CDR2: MGHRA, YSYEKL. V was trimmed by 1 base and J by 2 bases, leaving 15 bases between them. Here the CDR3 DNA reads TGCGCCAGCAGCCAAGGGATTGACTCAACAACCTACGAGCAGTACTTC. It is translated as CASSQGIDSTTYEQYF.

V gene TRBV12-3 or TRBV12-4 combines with J gene TRBJ2-2, with TRBD2 identical over 8 bases. V lost 8 bases to trimming and J lost 1 base; unmatched junction nucleotides: 9. CDR3 length: 16 amino acids. The CDR3 DNA sequence: TGTGCCAGCGCCCGACTAGCGAGAGGGAACACCGGGGAGCTGTTTTTT. As protein: CASARLARGNTGELFF.

As to this clonotype: A read error may produce the germline difference seen at one junction end. The genes are TRBV6-1 and TRBJ2-5; weak D call: TRBD2 (6 bases). CDR1 is MNHNS, CDR2 SASEGT, per germline. CDR3 size: 13 residues. CDR3 loop: CASSQAGQETQYF. Written as DNA, the CDR3 is TGTGCCAGCAGTCAAGCGGGTCAAGAGACCCAGTACTTC.

The CDR3 DNA reads as TGTGCCACCTCAGAGTACACCGGGGAGCTGTTTTTT. Translated: CATSEYTGELFF. The chain combines TRBV10-3 with TRBJ2-2; no reliable D call. The germline V gene has CDR1 ENHRY and CDR2 SYGVKD. Trimming left V 10 bases short and J 3 bases short, with 9 bases between. The CDR3 is 12 residues long.

This chain joins TRBV20-1 and TRBJ2-5; no clear D. V was pared by 3 bases and J by 3 bases, with 8 bases between. This CDR3 is built from 12 residues. Per germline, CDR1 DFQATT and CDR2 SNEGSKA (reference sequence). CDR3 protein: CSASVVKETQYF. The CDR3 DNA reads TGCAGTGCTAGCGTGGTCAAAGAGACCCAGTACTTC.

This clonotype has at least ten counts. V usage is TRBV2 and J usage is TRBJ1-1; perhaps TRBD1 as D (6 bases). V dropped 6 bases and J dropped 2 bases, with 13 bases sitting between them. The CDR3 contains 14 residues. In germline, CDR1 is SNHLY, CDR2 FYNNEI. DNA for the CDR3: TGTGCCAGCAGCTACGGGACATCCAACACTGAAGCTTTCTTT. It codes for CASSYGTSNTEAFF.

The chain has TRBV6-9 and TRBJ2-5, with 7 bases that match TRBD2. The CDR3 is made up of 16 amino acids. V trimming: 3 bases; J trimming: 5 bases; junction bases outside the gene matches: 12. The V gene's germline CDR1 is MNHGY and CDR2 SVAAGI. CDR3 nucleotide sequence: TGTGCCAGCAGTTACTGGCCTAGCGGAGGGCGTGAGACCCAGTACTTC. This codes for CASSYWPSGGRETQYF.

The chain uses TRBV6-1 and TRBJ2-7, with D perhaps assigned TRBD1 or TRBD2 (6 bases each). The CDR3 covers 15 residues. CDR1 and CDR2 from the germline V gene are MNHNS and SASEGT. Trimming stripped 1 base from V and 4 bases from J, with 14 bases between. CDR3 nucleotide sequence: TGTGCCAGCAGTGAAGAGGAGGAAGGGGGGTACGAGCAGTACTTC. Amino acid sequence: CASSEEEEGGYEQYF.

This clonotype was observed a few times. The chain carries TRBV18 and TRBJ2-2, with TRBD1 as a possible D gene (6 bases). Germline loops: CDR1 KGHSH, CDR2 LQKENI. Trimming shortened V by 2 bases and J by 5 bases, and 9 bases separated the two germline ends. The CDR3 has 14 amino acids. CDR3 loop: CASSPTGTTGELFF. The CDR3 DNA sequence: TGTGCCAGCTCACCAACAGGGACGACCGGGGAGCTGTTTTTT.

This clonotype has at least ten counts. V usage is TRBV28 and J usage is TRBJ2-5; 10 nucleotides line up with TRBD1. This CDR3 spans 16 amino acids. Germline CDR1 is MDHEN and CDR2 is SYDVKM. Trimming took 3 bases from V and 3 from J; bases not matched to a gene: 7. CDR3 DNA: TGTGCCAGCAGTTTGTCCCCCGGGACAGGGGAAGAGACCCAGTACTTC. Translation: CASSLSPGTGEETQYF. The entire variable domain, with the rest obtained from reference TRBV28 and TRBJ2-5, is as follows: DVKVTQSSRYLVKRTGEKVFLECVQDMDHENMFWYRQDPGLGLRLIYFSYDVKMKEKGDIPEGYSVSREKKERFSLILESASTNQTSMYLCASSLSPGTGEETQYFGPGTRLLVL.

The rearrangement uses TRBV25-1 and TRBJ2-1; D is uncertain. Germline CDR1 and CDR2: MGHDK and SYGVNS. The CDR3 is 12 amino acids. V gave up 2 bases and J gave up 14 bases, with 13 bases separating them. The CDR3, as DNA: TGTGCCAGCAGTGAAGGTGTAGCCAAGGAGTTCTTC. Protein sequence: CASSEGVAKEFF.

In its sample, this clonotype was seen a few times. The DNA of the CDR3 is TGCGCCAGCAGCCTTCCTAAAGGGCGGTTTTACAATGAGCAGTTCTTC. Protein sequence: CASSLPKGRFYNEQFF. V is TRBV5-1 and J is TRBJ2-1; D unresolved. Germline CDR1 SGHRS, CDR2 YFSETQ. The V end was cut by 4 bases, the J end by 4 bases, with 18 bases between. The CDR3 runs 16 residues.

Ten or more counts support this clonotype. This chain joins TRBV6-1 and TRBJ1-1; a weak D match, TRBD1 (6 bases). Per germline, CDR1 MNHNS and CDR2 SASEGT. Trimming left V 0 bases short and J 1 base short, with 18 bases between. CDR3 size: 18 residues. CDR3 amino acids: CASSEALSRRQENTEAFF. In DNA form, the CDR3 reads TGTGCCAGCAGTGAAGCGCTAAGCAGGAGACAGGAGAACACTGAAGCTTTCTTT.

This clonotype was seen a single time. The J gene is TRBJ2-4, the V gene TRBV4-1; TRBD2 aligns across 9 bases. Looked up from germline, CDR1 is MGHRA and CDR2 is YSYEKL. The CDR3 is 16 amino acids. The V segment lost 1 base and the J segment 0 bases; nucleotides outside the gene matches: 1. The CDR3 sequence: CASSQALAGAKNIQYF. The CDR3 coding sequence is TGCGCCAGCAGCCAAGCACTAGCGGGAGCCAAAAACATTCAGTACTTC.

The genes are TRBV30 and TRBJ1-1, with no clear D. CDR1 GTSNPN and CDR2 SVGIG come from the germline V gene (reference sequence). The CDR3 covers 13 residues. Trimming removed 0 bases from V and 0 bases from J, with 5 bases in between. This CDR3 is CAWSVAVNTEAFF. CDR3 in DNA: TGTGCCTGGAGTGTAGCTGTGAACACTGAAGCTTTCTTT.

This clonotype showed up many times. CDR3 nucleotide sequence: TGTGCCAGCGGCTTACATCGTGGCACAGATACGCAGTATTTT. Translation gives CASGLHRGTDTQYF. The rearrangement links TRBV27 to TRBJ2-3; the D is unclear. The V end lost 8 bases, the J end lost 1 base, and 13 bases lay between the germline ends. This CDR3 contains 14 residues. CDR1 MNHEY and CDR2 SMNVEV come from the germline V gene (reference sequence).

Worth noting for this clonotype: One end of the junction does not line up with germline, which may come from a read error. V usage is TRBV28 and J usage is TRBJ2-7, with TRBD2 identical over 9 bases. In germline, CDR1 is MDHEN, CDR2 SYDVKM. CDR3 size: 15 residues. As DNA, the CDR3 is TGTGCCAGCAGTGATACTAGCGGGTTGTCCTACGAGAAGTACTTC. It codes for CASSDTSGLSYEKYF.

The V call is TRBV27, the J call TRBJ2-3; unclear D gene. The CDR3 length is 14 residues. V gave up 3 bases and J gave up 2 bases, with 9 bases separating them. CDR1 MNHEY and CDR2 SMNVEV come from the germline V gene (reference sequence). CDR3 bases: TGTGCCAGCAGTTTTGGCGAGGCCACAGATACGCAGTATTTT. Translating it yields CASSFGEATDTQYF.

The count of this clonotype is one. Being one base from a much bigger clone, this may be a read error. The CDR3 coding sequence is TGTGCCAGCAGTAAGGACTCGGGGTCAAAGCAGTTCTTC. Protein product: CASSKDSGSKQFF. The rearrangement joins TRBV27 to TRBJ2-1; a weak D match, TRBD2 (5 bases). With 5 bases removed from V and 11 bases from J, the gap between germline ends came to 16 bases. The germline V gene encodes CDR1 MNHEY and CDR2 SMNVEV (reference sequence). This CDR3 spans 13 amino acids.